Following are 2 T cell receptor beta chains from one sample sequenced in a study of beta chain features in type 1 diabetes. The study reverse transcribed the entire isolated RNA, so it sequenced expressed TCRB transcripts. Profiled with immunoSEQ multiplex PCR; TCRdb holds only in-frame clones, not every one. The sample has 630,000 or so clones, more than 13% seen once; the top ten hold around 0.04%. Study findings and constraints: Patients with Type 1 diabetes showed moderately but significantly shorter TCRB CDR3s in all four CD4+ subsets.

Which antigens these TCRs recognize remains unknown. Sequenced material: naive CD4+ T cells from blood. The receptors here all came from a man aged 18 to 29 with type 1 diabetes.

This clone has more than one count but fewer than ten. The CDR3 here is CASSVGTSGGDEQFF. In nucleotides, the CDR3 is TGTGCCAGCAGCGTAGGGACTAGCGGGGGGGATGAGCAGTTCTTC. The chain employs TRBV9 and TRBJ2-1, with 15 bases fitting TRBD2. V was clipped by 0 bases and J by 8 bases; unmatched bases: 0. The CDR3 spans 15 residues. Germline lookup yields CDR1 SGDLS and CDR2 YYNGEE.

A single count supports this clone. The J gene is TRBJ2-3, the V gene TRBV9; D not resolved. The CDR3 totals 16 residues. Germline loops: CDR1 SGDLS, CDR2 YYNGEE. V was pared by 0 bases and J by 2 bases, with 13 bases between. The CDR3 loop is CASSVGRSQLTDTQYF. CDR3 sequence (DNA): TGTGCCAGCAGCGTAGGAAGGTCACAACTCACAGATACGCAGTATTTT.